These 8 T cell receptor beta chains were sequenced from one sample in a study of shared clonotypes between healthy human individuals. The method was immunoSEQ multiplex PCR; TCRdb's version includes in-frame clones alone and lacks a portion of them. Seen here are 1.5 million to 2.5 million clones, 85% to 95% observed once, and the top ten hold 0.9% to 1.5%. Terminally differentiated effector memory CD45RA+ cells were excluded from the naive CD8 cells, which were CD45RO-negative and positively selected for CCR7. The sample comprised naive CD8+ T cells sorted from blood. These receptors were collected from a man aged 18 to 29 in good health.

This chain connects TRBV7-9 to TRBJ1-2; D remains unclear. The CDR3 totals 15 residues. The germline V and J ends were trimmed by 5 bases and 1 base, with 14 bases remaining between them. CDR1 is SEHNR, CDR2 FQNEAQ, per germline (reference sequence). CDR3 region: CASSPRVSFNYGYTF. CDR3 coding DNA: TGTGCCAGCAGCCCAAGGGTTTCGTTTAACTATGGCTACACCTTC. Looking up the rest from reference TRBV7-9 and TRBJ1-2 gives the full variable domain: DTGVSQNPRHKITKRGQNVTFRCDPISEHNRLYWYRQTLGQGPEFLTYFQNEAQLEKSRLLSDRFSAERPKGSFSTLEIQRTEQGDSAMYLCASSPRVSFNYGYTFGSGTRLTVV.

The chain is built from TRBV4-1 and TRBJ1-6, with D possibly TRBD1 on 5 matching bases. V lost 5 bases and J lost 5, with 13 bases in between. Germline V CDR1 and CDR2: MGHRA, YSYEKL. The CDR3 covers 15 residues. CDR3 in amino acids: CASSLRDLNNSPLHF. The CDR3 DNA sequence: TGCGCCAGCAGCTTACGGGACCTGAATAATTCACCCCTCCACTTT.

The chain uses TRBV19 and TRBJ1-6, with D possibly being TRBD1 (6 bases). The CDR3 sequence is 13 residues long. V lost 5 bases and J lost 9, with 11 bases in between. From germline, CDR1 is LNHDA and CDR2 SQIVND (reference sequence). The DNA for the CDR3 is TGTGCCAGTAGTTCGACAGGCGGTTCACCCCTCCACTTT. This gives the protein CASSSTGGSPLHF.

The rearrangement uses TRBV7-9 and TRBJ2-2; TRBD1 matches 8 bases. The CDR3 covers 16 residues. Trimming removed 5 bases from V and 4 bases from J; junction bases left unmatched: 9. Germline CDR1 and CDR2: SEHNR and FQNEAQ (reference sequence). CDR3 region: CASSPQDRAGTGELFF. The CDR3 DNA reads as TGTGCCAGCAGCCCCCAGGACAGGGCGGGCACCGGGGAGCTGTTTTTT. Based on the CDR3 plus reference TRBV7-9 and TRBJ2-2, the full variable domain is DTGVSQNPRHKITKRGQNVTFRCDPISEHNRLYWYRQTLGQGPEFLTYFQNEAQLEKSRLLSDRFSAERPKGSFSTLEIQRTEQGDSAMYLCASSPQDRAGTGELFFGEGSRLTVL.

The CDR3: CASSLTPNSYEQYF. The CDR3 DNA reads as TGTGCCAGCAGTTTAACTCCGAACTCCTACGAGCAGTACTTC. This sequence joins TRBV28 and TRBJ2-7; the D is unclear. This CDR3 contains 14 residues. Germline V gene lookup returns CDR1 MDHEN and CDR2 SYDVKM. V gave up 2 bases and J gave up 0 bases, with 8 bases separating them.

The chain recombines TRBV27 with TRBJ2-1, with a possible D match to TRBD2 (6 bases). The germline V gene encodes CDR1 MNHEY and CDR2 SMNVEV (reference sequence). V was shortened by 2 bases and J by 9 bases, with 17 bases between the two germline ends. CDR3 length: 15 residues. CDR3 nucleotides: TGTGCCAGCAGTTTAGGGGGAGGCGCAACGGTTGAGCAGTTCTTC. As protein: CASSLGGGATVEQFF.

The chain recombines TRBV6-4 with TRBJ1-6; possibly TRBD1 for D (5 bases). There are 16 residues in the CDR3. The germline CDR1 and CDR2 sequences are MRHNA and SNTAGT. V was trimmed by 6 bases and J by 1 base, leaving 13 bases between them. In nucleotides, the CDR3 is TGTGCCAGCAGCGAGGAGGGGTTGTCCTATAATTCACCCCTCCACTTT. Amino acid sequence: CASSEEGLSYNSPLHF.

The chain links TRBV11-1 to TRBJ1-1; D uncertain. With 1 base removed from V and 8 bases from J, the gap between germline ends came to 5 bases. This CDR3 is 11 amino acids long. Germline CDR1 and CDR2: SGHAT and FQDESV (reference sequence). CDR3: CASSLEAEAFF. DNA of the CDR3: TGTGCCAGCAGCTTAGAGGCGGAAGCTTTCTTT.